A selection of T cell receptor beta chains follows, all from one sample in a study of cytomegalovirus exposure and HLA in healthy donors. Profiling relied on immunoSEQ multiplex PCR, and the TCRdb table lists in-frame clones only, not all of them. The table records about 160,000 clones, roughly four fifths of them present only once. The sample comprised PBMCs. These TCRs come from a middle-aged man in good health and CMV-seropositive. The CDR3 runs from the conserved cysteine through the conserved F or W. D genes are given only for firm matches. Not every row has a clone size; where given, it reads once, few, many or a size class.

D gene: .; clone size: .; V gene: TRBV7-6; J gene: TRBJ1-1; CDR3 protein: CASSPRGTPNTEAFF; CDR3 DNA: TGTGCCAGCAGCCCCCGGGGAACCCCGAACACTGAAGCTTTCTTT
D gene: .; clone size: .; V gene: TRBV2; J gene: TRBJ2-5; CDR3 protein: CASSSTETQYF; CDR3 DNA: TGTGCCAGCAGTTCTACTGAGACCCAGTACTTC
D gene: TRBD2; clone size: .; V gene: TRBV6-1; J gene: TRBJ2-5; CDR3 protein: CASSVLAGGETQYF; CDR3 DNA: TGTGCCAGCAGTGTCTTAGCGGGAGGGGAGACCCAGTACTTC
D gene: .; clone size: .; V gene: TRBV30; J gene: TRBJ1-2; CDR3 protein: CAWSVQGYGYTF; CDR3 DNA: TGTGCCTGGAGTGTACAGGGATATGGCTACACCTTC
D gene: .; clone size: .; V gene: TRBV6-5; J gene: TRBJ1-1; CDR3 protein: CASKPPGGDNTEAFF; CDR3 DNA: TGTGCCAGCAAGCCCCCTGGGGGGGATAACACTGAAGCTTTCTTT
D gene: .; clone size: .; V gene: TRBV4-1; J gene: TRBJ2-1; CDR3 protein: CASRGLLRGNEQFF; CDR3 DNA: TGCGCCAGCCGGGGTTTACTACGGGGGAATGAGCAGTTCTTC
D gene: TRBD2; clone size: .; V gene: TRBV7-6; J gene: TRBJ2-1; CDR3 protein: CASSLAGGPNNEQFF; CDR3 DNA: TGTGCCAGCAGTTTAGCGGGGGGACCCAACAATGAGCAGTTCTTC
D gene: TRBD1; clone size: .; V gene: TRBV29-1; J gene: TRBJ2-2; CDR3 protein: CSVSRTGALNTGELFF; CDR3 DNA: TGCAGCGTTTCCCGGACAGGGGCGCTGAACACCGGGGAGCTGTTTTTT
D gene: TRBD2; clone size: .; V gene: TRBV6-4; J gene: TRBJ2-3; CDR3 protein: CASSDLGTSGTDTQYF; CDR3 DNA: TGTGCCAGCAGTGACCTCGGGACTAGCGGCACAGATACGCAGTATTTT
D gene: TRBD2; clone size: .; V gene: TRBV28; J gene: TRBJ2-2; CDR3 protein: CASSFSGRANTGELFF; CDR3 DNA: TGTGCCAGCAGTTTCAGCGGGAGGGCGAACACCGGGGAGCTGTTTTTT
D gene: .; clone size: .; V gene: TRBV5-4; J gene: TRBJ2-1; CDR3 protein: CASSSRGSYNEQFF; CDR3 DNA: TGTGCCAGCAGCTCAAGGGGCTCCTACAATGAGCAGTTCTTC
D gene: .; clone size: .; V gene: TRBV30; J gene: TRBJ2-7; CDR3 protein: CAWSIGIGNGQYF; CDR3 DNA: TGTGCCTGGAGCATAGGGATCGGGAACGGGCAGTACTTC
D gene: TRBD2; clone size: once; V gene: TRBV13; J gene: TRBJ2-3; CDR3 protein: CASSFPAGAPADTQYF; CDR3 DNA: TGTGCCAGCAGCTTCCCAGCGGGAGCCCCGGCAGATACGCAGTATTTT
D gene: TRBD1; clone size: .; V gene: TRBV25-1; J gene: TRBJ1-2; CDR3 protein: CASSEYGGQGNGYTF; CDR3 DNA: TGTGCCAGCAGTGAATATGGTGGACAGGGCAATGGCTACACCTTC
D gene: .; clone size: .; V gene: TRBV18; J gene: TRBJ2-2; CDR3 protein: CASSPPAANTGELFF; CDR3 DNA: TGTGCCAGCTCACCACCGGCCGCGAACACCGGGGAGCTGTTTTTT
D gene: TRBD2; clone size: few; V gene: TRBV4-3; J gene: TRBJ2-3; CDR3 protein: CASSQVWRGGPDTQYF; CDR3 DNA: TGCGCCAGCAGCCAAGTCTGGCGGGGGGGCCCAGATACGCAGTATTTT
D gene: TRBD1; clone size: .; V gene: TRBV5-8; J gene: TRBJ2-7; CDR3 protein: CASSSGQVHSYEQYF; CDR3 DNA: TGTGCCAGCAGCTCGGGACAGGTCCACTCCTACGAGCAGTACTTC
D gene: TRBD1; clone size: .; V gene: TRBV18; J gene: TRBJ2-7; CDR3 protein: CASSRGTGGDEQYF; CDR3 DNA: TGTGCCAGCTCACGTGGGACAGGGGGGGACGAGCAGTACTTC
D gene: TRBD2; clone size: .; V gene: TRBV10-3; J gene: TRBJ2-1; CDR3 protein: CAIRTSGSNEQFF; CDR3 DNA: TGTGCCATAAGGACTAGCGGGAGCAATGAGCAGTTCTTC
D gene: TRBD1; clone size: .; V gene: TRBV29-1; J gene: TRBJ1-2; CDR3 protein: CSVGDRPEGYTF; CDR3 DNA: TGCAGCGTTGGGGACAGGCCGGAGGGCTACACCTTC
D gene: .; clone size: .; V gene: TRBV18; J gene: TRBJ1-2; CDR3 protein: CASSPADHYGYTF; CDR3 DNA: TGTGCCAGCTCACCAGCAGATCACTATGGCTACACCTTC
D gene: .; clone size: .; V gene: TRBV19; J gene: TRBJ1-1; CDR3 protein: CASSIGRGAEAFF; CDR3 DNA: TGTGCCAGTAGTATAGGCCGCGGGGCTGAAGCTTTCTTT
D gene: TRBD1; clone size: few; V gene: TRBV29-1; J gene: TRBJ2-7; CDR3 protein: CSVDIGQGFSYEQYF; CDR3 DNA: TGCAGCGTTGACATCGGACAGGGTTTTTCCTACGAGCAGTACTTC
D gene: .; clone size: .; V gene: TRBV5-8; J gene: TRBJ1-2; CDR3 protein: CASSLEQNYGYTF; CDR3 DNA: TGTGCCAGCAGCTTGGAACAGAACTATGGCTACACCTTC
D gene: .; clone size: .; V gene: TRBV15; J gene: TRBJ1-5; CDR3 protein: CATSRDTGVKQPQHF; CDR3 DNA: TGTGCCACCAGCAGAGATACGGGGGTGAAACAGCCCCAGCATTTT
D gene: .; clone size: .; V gene: TRBV7-9; J gene: TRBJ2-6; CDR3 protein: CASSSYSGANVLTF; CDR3 DNA: TGTGCCAGCAGTTCCTACTCTGGGGCCAACGTCCTGACTTTC
D gene: .; clone size: .; V gene: TRBV7-9; J gene: TRBJ2-6; CDR3 protein: CASSLSESGANVLTF; CDR3 DNA: TGTGCCAGCAGCTTAAGCGAATCTGGGGCCAACGTCCTGACTTTC
D gene: .; clone size: .; V gene: TRBV4-2; J gene: TRBJ1-5; CDR3 protein: CASSQALGGGPQHF; CDR3 DNA: TGTGCCAGCAGCCAAGCGTTGGGGGGAGGCCCCCAGCATTTT
D gene: TRBD2; clone size: .; V gene: TRBV19; J gene: TRBJ2-7; CDR3 protein: CASITLSPSGTYEQYF; CDR3 DNA: TGTGCCAGTATCACACTAAGCCCAAGCGGGACGTACGAGCAGTACTTC
D gene: TRBD1; clone size: once; V gene: TRBV6-1; J gene: TRBJ2-2; CDR3 protein: CASGLVTGYSGELFF; CDR3 DNA: TGTGCCAGCGGTCTTGTGACAGGGTATTCCGGGGAGCTGTTTTTT
D gene: .; clone size: .; V gene: TRBV11-2; J gene: TRBJ1-3; CDR3 protein: CASSTRPGGGNTIYF; CDR3 DNA: TGTGCCAGCAGCACCCGGCCGGGGGGCGGAAACACCATATATTTT
D gene: .; clone size: .; V gene: TRBV4-3; J gene: TRBJ1-2; CDR3 protein: CASSQVYGGGFGYTF; CDR3 DNA: TGCGCCAGCAGCCAAGTTTATGGGGGCGGTTTTGGCTACACCTTC
D gene: TRBD1; clone size: .; V gene: TRBV10-2; J gene: TRBJ1-5; CDR3 protein: CASSEVAGTGRQPQHF; CDR3 DNA: TGCGCCAGCAGTGAGGTAGCCGGGACAGGACGACAGCCCCAGCATTTT
D gene: .; clone size: .; V gene: TRBV9; J gene: TRBJ2-1; CDR3 protein: CASSVEGQFNEQFF; CDR3 DNA: TGTGCCAGCAGCGTAGAAGGACAGTTCAATGAGCAGTTCTTC
D gene: .; clone size: .; V gene: TRBV12-1; J gene: TRBJ2-7; CDR3 protein: CASSFRDSPGRLAGEQYF; CDR3 DNA: TGTGCCAGCAGCTTCCGGGACTCTCCTGGGAGACTAGCGGGCGAGCAGTACTTC
D gene: TRBD2; clone size: .; V gene: TRBV6-5; J gene: TRBJ2-7; CDR3 protein: CASSYSLGSGADEQYF; CDR3 DNA: TGTGCCAGCAGTTACTCCTTGGGTAGCGGGGCCGACGAGCAGTACTTC
D gene: .; clone size: .; V gene: TRBV4-1; J gene: TRBJ1-4; CDR3 protein: CASSQDAGARLFF; CDR3 DNA: TGCGCCAGCAGCCAAGATGCGGGGGCCCGGCTGTTTTTT
D gene: .; clone size: .; V gene: TRBV28; J gene: TRBJ1-1; CDR3 protein: CASRSIAMNTEAFF; CDR3 DNA: TGTGCCAGCAGGAGTATAGCTATGAACACTGAAGCTTTCTTT
D gene: .; clone size: .; V gene: TRBV6-5; J gene: TRBJ1-2; CDR3 protein: CASIKRGGANYGYTF; CDR3 DNA: TGTGCCAGCATCAAACGGGGGGGCGCGAACTATGGCTACACCTTC
D gene: .; clone size: .; V gene: TRBV4-3; J gene: TRBJ2-6; CDR3 protein: CASSQERSQGRAGANVLTF; CDR3 DNA: TGCGCCAGCAGCCAAGAAAGGTCGCAGGGGAGGGCTGGGGCCAACGTCCTGACTTTC
D gene: .; clone size: .; V gene: TRBV6-5; J gene: TRBJ2-7; CDR3 protein: CASSTPGGDEQYF; CDR3 DNA: TGTGCCAGCAGTACCCCGGGGGGCGACGAGCAGTACTTC
D gene: .; clone size: .; V gene: TRBV13; J gene: TRBJ2-7; CDR3 protein: CASTPSEGGLSNEQYF; CDR3 DNA: TGTGCCAGCACCCCCTCGGAGGGAGGTCTTAGCAACGAGCAGTACTTC
D gene: TRBD2; clone size: few; V gene: TRBV27; J gene: TRBJ2-5; CDR3 protein: CASSLSEASGEQETQYF; CDR3 DNA: TGTGCCAGCAGTTTATCGGAGGCTAGCGGGGAACAAGAGACCCAGTACTTC
D gene: .; clone size: few; V gene: TRBV15; J gene: TRBJ1-2; CDR3 protein: CATSRDRDSPYGYTF; CDR3 DNA: TGTGCCACCAGCAGAGATAGGGACTCTCCCTATGGCTACACCTTC
D gene: .; clone size: .; V gene: TRBV25-1; J gene: TRBJ1-2; CDR3 protein: CASRTGHIYTF; CDR3 DNA: TGTGCCAGCAGAACGGGACATATCTACACCTTC
D gene: TRBD2; clone size: .; V gene: TRBV28; J gene: TRBJ2-2; CDR3 protein: CASAGLEFTGELFF; CDR3 DNA: TGTGCCAGCGCCGGACTAGAGTTCACCGGGGAGCTGTTTTTT
D gene: TRBD2; clone size: .; V gene: TRBV28; J gene: TRBJ2-7; CDR3 protein: CASTGGRLYEQYF; CDR3 DNA: TGTGCCAGCACGGGCGGGAGGTTGTACGAGCAGTACTTC
D gene: TRBD2; clone size: .; V gene: TRBV6-1; J gene: TRBJ2-5; CDR3 protein: CASSVPSGSGETQYF; CDR3 DNA: TGTGCCAGCAGTGTTCCTAGCGGGAGCGGGGAGACCCAGTACTTC
D gene: .; clone size: .; V gene: TRBV28; J gene: TRBJ2-7; CDR3 protein: CASSSPRQAYEQYF; CDR3 DNA: TGTGCCAGCAGTTCCCCCCGACAGGCTTACGAGCAGTACTTC
D gene: .; clone size: .; V gene: TRBV4-3; J gene: TRBJ2-7; CDR3 protein: CASSQDPAGYEQYF; CDR3 DNA: TGCGCCAGCAGCCAAGATCCTGCAGGTTACGAGCAGTACTTC
D gene: TRBD2; clone size: .; V gene: TRBV5-1; J gene: TRBJ2-3; CDR3 protein: CASSPGIFGGADTQYF; CDR3 DNA: TGCGCCAGCAGCCCCGGGATTTTTGGGGGGGCAGATACGCAGTATTTT
D gene: .; clone size: .; V gene: TRBV4-2; J gene: TRBJ1-3; CDR3 protein: CASSVQGKPSSGNTIYF; CDR3 DNA: TGTGCCAGCAGCGTTCAGGGGAAACCAAGCTCTGGAAACACCATATATTTT
D gene: .; clone size: .; V gene: TRBV28; J gene: TRBJ1-1; CDR3 protein: CASSRGGYTRGTEAFF; CDR3 DNA: TGTGCCAGCAGTCGGGGGGGGTACACCCGCGGCACTGAAGCTTTCTTT
D gene: .; clone size: .; V gene: TRBV27; J gene: TRBJ1-1; CDR3 protein: CASAPGGMNTEAFF; CDR3 DNA: TGTGCCAGCGCACCGGGCGGGATGAACACTGAAGCTTTCTTT
D gene: TRBD1; clone size: .; V gene: TRBV7-2; J gene: TRBJ1-6; CDR3 protein: CASSWGQAKSPLHF; CDR3 DNA: TGTGCCAGCAGCTGGGGACAGGCTAAGTCACCCCTCCACTTT
D gene: .; clone size: .; V gene: TRBV7-2; J gene: TRBJ1-1; CDR3 protein: CASSLLGHNTEAFF; CDR3 DNA: TGTGCCAGCAGCTTATTGGGACACAACACTGAAGCTTTCTTT
D gene: .; clone size: few; V gene: TRBV30; J gene: TRBJ1-3; CDR3 protein: CAWSRRSSGNTIYF; CDR3 DNA: TGTGCCTGGAGCCGCCGGAGCTCTGGAAACACCATATATTTT